A single sample gave rise to the 2 T cell receptor beta chains below, sequenced in a study of shared clonotypes between healthy human individuals. Sequenced by immunoSEQ multiplex PCR; TCRdb stores in-frame clones only, minus some. Of 980,000 or so clones listed, over 75% are singletons. The sequencing input was memory CD4+ T cells sorted from blood. Subset of the sample: CD45RA-negative fraction. These receptor sequences come from a man aged 18 to 30 in good health.

The chain's CDR3 is CASSLGLAGSVTGELFF. The DNA for the CDR3 is TGCGCCAGCAGCCTCGGACTAGCGGGATCGGTCACCGGGGAGCTGTTTTTT. V gene TRBV4-3 combines with J gene TRBJ2-2, with 12 bases lining up with TRBD2. The CDR3 runs to 17 residues. Germline lookup yields CDR1 LGHNA and CDR2 YSLEER. The trim removed 4 bases at V and 4 bases at J, leaving 7 bases unmatched.

The chain combines TRBV5-3 with TRBJ2-6; D is ambiguous. TRBV5-3 is recorded as an ORF, its role being uncertain. The CDR3 contains 15 residues. Deletions cut 4 bases from V and 0 bases from J, with 8 bases between. CDR3 loop: CARSQTRSGANVLTF. The CDR3 DNA reads TGTGCCAGAAGCCAGACCCGCTCTGGGGCCAACGTCCTGACTTTC.